This is a list of T cell receptor beta chains from one sample in a study of control samples from healthy donors and cancer patients. Only in-frame clones appear in the TCRdb table, and some are missing; sequencing was by immunoSEQ multiplex PCR. The table for this sample gives some 180,000 clones. Sequenced input: blood. The source is a woman under 40 in good health. The CDR3 runs from the conserved cysteine through the conserved F or W. D genes are given only for firm matches.

CDR3 protein: CASSDWGVGNEQFF
CDR3 DNA: TGTGCCAGCAGTGACTGGGGGGTTGGCAATGAGCAGTTCTTC
J gene: TRBJ2-1
CDR3 length: 14
V gene: TRBV6-4
D gene: -

CDR3 protein: CASSPRIEDPGGEAFF
CDR3 DNA: TGTGCCAGCTCACCACGGATTGAAGATCCCGGAGGTGAAGCTTTCTTT
J gene: TRBJ1-1
CDR3 length: 16
V gene: TRBV18
D gene: -

CDR3 protein: CASSVGTRVEAFF
CDR3 DNA: TGCGCCAGCAGCGTGGGCACGAGAGTCGAAGCTTTCTTT
J gene: TRBJ1-1
CDR3 length: 13
V gene: TRBV5-1
D gene: -

CDR3 protein: CASSLGDQNSPLHF
CDR3 DNA: TGTGCCAGCAGCTTAGGGGACCAGAATTCACCCCTCCACTTT
J gene: TRBJ1-6
CDR3 length: 14
V gene: TRBV7-9
D gene: -

CDR3 protein: CASRQGQVLADTQYF
CDR3 DNA: TGTGCCAGCAGACAGGGACAGGTCCTGGCAGATACGCAGTATTTT
J gene: TRBJ2-3
CDR3 length: 15
V gene: TRBV3-1/TRBV3-2
D gene: TRBD1

CDR3 protein: CASSLFYEQYF
CDR3 DNA: TGTGCCAGCAGCCTATTCTACGAGCAGTACTTC
J gene: TRBJ2-7
CDR3 length: 11
V gene: TRBV6-2/TRBV6-3
D gene: -

CDR3 protein: CASSLARLTPYQETQYF
CDR3 DNA: TGTGCCAGCAGCTTAGCCCGGTTAACACCCTACCAAGAGACCCAGTACTTC
J gene: TRBJ2-5
CDR3 length: 17
V gene: TRBV7-9
D gene: -

CDR3 protein: CASKAGTYGPPLHF
CDR3 DNA: TGTGCCAGTAAGGCAGGGACTTACGGTCCACCCCTCCACTTT
J gene: TRBJ1-6
CDR3 length: 14
V gene: TRBV19
D gene: -

CDR3 protein: CASSFGTAYEQYF
CDR3 DNA: TGTGCCAGCAGTTTCGGGACGGCCTACGAGCAGTACTTC
J gene: TRBJ2-7
CDR3 length: 13
V gene: TRBV12-3/TRBV12-4
D gene: -

CDR3 protein: CASSQEEGAYGYTF
CDR3 DNA: TGCGCCAGCAGCCAAGAAGAAGGGGCCTATGGCTACACCTTC
J gene: TRBJ1-2
CDR3 length: 14
V gene: TRBV4-3
D gene: -

CDR3 protein: CASSLRPQETQYF
CDR3 DNA: TGTGCCAGCAGTTTGCGACCCCAAGAGACCCAGTACTTC
J gene: TRBJ2-5
CDR3 length: 13
V gene: TRBV12-3/TRBV12-4
D gene: -

CDR3 protein: CASTEEGGLAFF
CDR3 DNA: TGTGCCAGCACCGAGGAAGGGGGGCTAGCTTTCTTT
J gene: TRBJ1-1
CDR3 length: 12
V gene: TRBV6-5
D gene: -

CDR3 protein: CASSYTGGGITDTQYF
CDR3 DNA: TGTGCCAGCAGTTATACAGGGGGCGGAATCACAGATACGCAGTATTTT
J gene: TRBJ2-3
CDR3 length: 16
V gene: TRBV6-5
D gene: TRBD1

CDR3 protein: CASSASYSNQPQHF
CDR3 DNA: TGTGCCAGCTCAGCATCATATAGCAATCAGCCCCAGCATTTT
J gene: TRBJ1-5
CDR3 length: 14
V gene: TRBV18
D gene: -

CDR3 protein: CASSLLGTGGNQPQHF
CDR3 DNA: TGTGCCAGCAGCTTGTTAGGGACAGGGGGCAATCAGCCCCAGCATTTT
J gene: TRBJ1-5
CDR3 length: 16
V gene: TRBV5-6
D gene: TRBD1

CDR3 protein: CASSRGGQGARSNQPQHF
CDR3 DNA: TGTGCCAGCAGCCGAGGGGGACAGGGGGCGCGAAGCAATCAGCCCCAGCATTTT
J gene: TRBJ1-5
CDR3 length: 18
V gene: TRBV7-9
D gene: TRBD1

CDR3 protein: CASSDTGNGANVLTF
CDR3 DNA: TGTGCCAGCAGTGACACAGGTAATGGGGCCAACGTCCTGACTTTC
J gene: TRBJ2-6
CDR3 length: 15
V gene: TRBV6-1
D gene: -

CDR3 protein: CASSSYPNPSGTDSYEQYF
CDR3 DNA: TGTGCCAGCAGTTCCTACCCAAATCCCTCCGGGACAGACTCCTACGAGCAGTACTTC
J gene: TRBJ2-7
CDR3 length: 19
V gene: TRBV6-2/TRBV6-3
D gene: TRBD1

CDR3 protein: CASRGTAGNTIYF
CDR3 DNA: TGTGCCAGCAGGGGGACAGCTGGAAACACCATATATTTT
J gene: TRBJ1-3
CDR3 length: 13
V gene: TRBV6-5
D gene: TRBD1

CDR3 protein: CASSPRQGAYNEQFF
CDR3 DNA: TGTGCCAGCTCACCACGACAGGGGGCCTACAATGAGCAGTTCTTC
J gene: TRBJ2-1
CDR3 length: 15
V gene: TRBV18
D gene: TRBD1

CDR3 protein: CASSLGQQEETQYF
CDR3 DNA: TGTGCCAGCAGCTTGGGACAGCAGGAAGAGACCCAGTACTTC
J gene: TRBJ2-5
CDR3 length: 14
V gene: TRBV11-3
D gene: TRBD1

CDR3 protein: CASSQDISGGAWNEQFF
CDR3 DNA: TGTGCCAGCAGCCAGGACATAAGCGGGGGGGCCTGGAATGAGCAGTTCTTC
J gene: TRBJ2-1
CDR3 length: 17
V gene: TRBV3-1/TRBV3-2
D gene: TRBD2